The subject of this entry is one TCR beta chain. Its antigen is undetermined. The sample is drawn from a study of response to subunit inactivated influenza vaccine. Findings and limits, study-wide: The authors suggested that every seasonal influenza vaccination recruits few new T cells.

MiXCR, applied by TCRdb to the RT-PCR reads, yields one record per CDR3 protein. This table holds about 780,000 distinct CDR3 sequences, around 18% found once. This TCR derives from a man aged 50 or older who received an inactivated influenza vaccine. The sequencing used PBMCs from blood, collected about 5 days after vaccination.

The DNA for the CDR3 is TGTGCCAGCAGCAAAGGACTAGCGGGGGGGACGGATACGCAGTATTTT. This codes for CASSKGLAGGTDTQYF. The chain carries TRBV7-8 and TRBJ2-3, with 15 bases aligning to TRBD2. The germline V gene encodes CDR1 SGHVS and CDR2 FQNEAQ. CDR3 length: 16 residues. V lost 5 bases, J lost 6 bases, and 6 bases stayed unmatched.